The present T cell receptor (beta chain) was sequenced within a study of cytomegalovirus exposure and HLA in healthy donors. Study findings and constraints: Over 150 TCR beta chains were listed as cytomegalovirus-associated. Confirmation was obtained in vitro that three CMV-associated chains are specific for CMV antigens. Cytomegalovirus status was reportedly diagnosed by the classifier with high specificity and sensitivity.

In the case of this clone: Its antigen is as yet unknown.

CDR3 length: 15 residues. The V gene lost 4 bases and the J gene lost 3 bases, with 10 bases spanning the gap. Per the germline V gene, CDR1 is MNHEY and CDR2 is SMNVEV (reference sequence). The donors were part of the validation cohort of 100 to 150 subjects. That cohort was separate from the first cohort, which comprised roughly 670 subjects. Some clones are missing from TCRdb's copy, which holds only in-frame ones; the method was immunoSEQ multiplex PCR. The sample includes 220,000 or so clones, around 87% of them seen just once. The sequence was obtained from a woman aged 18-29 years in good health and CMV-seropositive. The chain uses TRBV27 and TRBJ2-6; D is undetermined. Sequencing used PBMCs. The CDR3 DNA reads as TGTGCCAGCAGTTCCCGGTTTGGTGGGGCCAACGTCCTGACTTTC. This encodes CASSSRFGGANVLTF.